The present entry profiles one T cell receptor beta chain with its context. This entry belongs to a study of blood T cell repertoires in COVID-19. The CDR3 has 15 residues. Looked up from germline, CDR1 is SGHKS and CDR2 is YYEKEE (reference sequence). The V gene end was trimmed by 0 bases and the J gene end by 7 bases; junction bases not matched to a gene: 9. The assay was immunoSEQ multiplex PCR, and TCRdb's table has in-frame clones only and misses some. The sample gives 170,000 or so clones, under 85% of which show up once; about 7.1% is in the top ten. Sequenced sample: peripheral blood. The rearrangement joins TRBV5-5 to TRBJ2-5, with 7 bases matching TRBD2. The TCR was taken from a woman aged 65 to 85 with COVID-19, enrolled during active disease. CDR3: CASSLEASGLATQYF. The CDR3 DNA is TGTGCCAGCAGCTTGGAGGCTAGCGGTTTGGCGACCCAGTACTTC. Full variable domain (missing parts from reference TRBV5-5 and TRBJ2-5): DAGVTQSPTHLIKTRGQQVTLRCSPISGHKSVSWYQQVLGQGPQFIFQYYEKEERGRGNFPDRFSARQFPNYSSELNVNALLLGDSALYLCASSLEASGLATQYFGPGTRLLVL.